These 27 T cell receptor beta chains came from one sample sequenced in a study of human CD4 T cells and Enterobacteriaceae (dated by TCRdb to 2018 to 2020). Memory CD4+ T cells were FACS-sorted on a FACSAria III to over 98% purity as all CD4+ cells other than CD45RA+CCR7+CD95- naive cells. Library creation used the immunoSEQ multiplex PCR assay. This is the immuneACCESS table as TCRdb keeps it, with only in-frame sequences that have V and J called. A part of the clones is gone; compared with another copy, unresolved V genes explain less than half, and the rest is unexplained. This sample comprises some 26,000 clones, approximately 81% of them detected only once. Around 1% of the sample rests with the top ten. Sequenced material: memory CD4+ T cells from blood. Sample cell subset or site, as interpreted from the label and publication: total memory CD4 T cells sorted directly ex vivo, unstimulated. The receptors shown here come from a human donor in good health.

J is TRBJ2-1 and V is TRBV7-3; D is uncertain. Germline loops: CDR1 SGHTA, CDR2 FQGTGA. Trimming left V 6 bases short and J 6 bases short, with 12 bases between. CDR3 length: 13 amino acids. CDR3 in DNA: TGTGCCAGCAGTCAGCCCTCTTTCAATGAGCAGTTCTTC. Translating gives CASSQPSFNEQFF.

The rearrangement links TRBV7-9 to TRBJ1-1; D remains unclear. The CDR3 has 11 residues. CDR1 is SEHNR, CDR2 FQNEAQ, per germline (reference sequence). Between the trimmed V and J ends, which lost 5 bases and 10 bases, there was a span of 11 bases. CDR3 loop: CASSRGSGAFF. The CDR3 DNA sequence: TGTGCCAGCAGCCGAGGGAGTGGAGCTTTCTTT.

CDR3 protein: CASSESISGANVLTF. The CDR3 DNA reads TGTGCCAGCAGTGAATCAATCTCTGGGGCCAACGTCCTGACTTTC. The chain couples TRBV6-4 to TRBJ2-6, with D uncertain. Germline V CDR1 and CDR2: MRHNA, SNTAGT. The CDR3 loop spans 15 amino acids. The ends were cut back, 3 bases at V and 0 bases at J, with 6 bases in the middle.

The rearrangement links TRBV28 to TRBJ2-6, with a tentative D call TRBD1 (5 bases). This CDR3 spans 15 amino acids. Per the germline V gene, CDR1 is MDHEN and CDR2 is SYDVKM. Trimming removed 7 bases at V and 0 bases at J, with 10 bases between. CDR3 region: CASTSGASGANVLTF. The CDR3 DNA follows: TGTGCCAGCACCAGTGGGGCCTCTGGGGCCAACGTCCTGACTTTC. Looking up the rest from reference TRBV28 and TRBJ2-6 gives the full variable domain: DVKVTQSSRYLVKRTGEKVFLECVQDMDHENMFWYRQDPGLGLRLIYFSYDVKMKEKGDIPEGYSVSREKKERFSLILESASTNQTSMYLCASTSGASGANVLTFGAGSRLTVL.

The V and J genes are TRBV7-2 and TRBJ1-3, with TRBD1 as a possible D gene (5 bases). This CDR3 is 15 amino acids long. Germline V gives CDR1 SGHTA, CDR2 FQGNSA. The V and J ends lost 5 bases and 2 bases respectively, with 13 bases between them. Here the CDR3 DNA reads TGTGCCAGCAGCCACCCGGGGCAGGCTGGAAACACCATATATTTT. It codes for CASSHPGQAGNTIYF.

The gene calls are TRBV10-3 and TRBJ1-1; 7 nucleotides align to TRBD1. CDR1 and CDR2 (germline): ENHRY, SYGVKD. The ends lost 4 bases at V and 1 base at J; junction bases unmatched: 3. This CDR3 comprises 14 residues. CDR3 region: CAISATGPNTEAFF. CDR3 sequence (DNA): TGTGCCATCAGTGCGACAGGGCCGAACACTGAAGCTTTCTTT.

This clone turned up a few times. The rearrangement joins TRBV2 to TRBJ1-3; D call uncertain. The ends were cut back, 4 bases at V and 1 base at J, with 11 bases in the middle. The CDR3 is 15 residues long. Germline CDR1 reads SNHLY; CDR2 reads FYNNEI. The CDR3 sequence is CASSVRLTSGNTIYF. The CDR3 DNA is TGTGCCAGCAGTGTCAGACTAACTTCTGGAAACACCATATATTTT.

This clone has a handful of counts. The chain has TRBV2 and TRBJ1-3; weak D call: TRBD1 (6 bases). Germline-derived CDR1 and CDR2 are SNHLY and FYNNEI. Between the trimmed V and J ends, which lost 7 bases and 0 bases, there was a span of 16 bases. The CDR3 is made up of 16 amino acids. The CDR3 region is CASTQTGLLSGNTIYF. The DNA for the CDR3 is TGTGCCAGCACCCAGACAGGCCTACTCTCTGGAAACACCATATATTTT.

The genes are TRBV19 and TRBJ1-5, with D uncertain. Per the germline V gene, CDR1 is LNHDA and CDR2 is SQIVND (reference sequence). V was pared by 7 bases and J by 0 bases, with 13 bases between. CDR3 length: 15 residues. The CDR3 sequence is CASNTRPNSNQPQHF. The CDR3, as DNA: TGTGCCAGTAATACCAGACCGAATAGCAATCAGCCCCAGCATTTT. Based on the CDR3 plus reference TRBV19 and TRBJ1-5, the full variable domain is DGGITQSPKYLFRKEGQNVTLSCEQNLNHDAMYWYRQDPGQGLRLIYYSQIVNDFQKGDIAEGYSVSREKKESFPLTVTSAQKNPTAFYLCASNTRPNSNQPQHFGDGTRLSIL.

The J gene is TRBJ1-1, the V gene TRBV15; 8 bases match TRBD1. CDR3 length equals 14 residues. Trimming took 1 base from V and 6 from J; bases not matched to a gene: 4. The germline gives CDR1 LNHNV, CDR2 YYDKDF (reference sequence). The CDR3 loop reads CATSRGKTGAEAFF. The CDR3 region has the DNA TGTGCCACCAGCAGAGGAAAGACAGGGGCTGAAGCTTTCTTT.

This clone was recorded only once. The V gene is TRBV30, the J gene TRBJ2-7; 7 bases match TRBD2. The length of the CDR3 is 11 residues. The germline gives CDR1 GTSNPN, CDR2 SVGIG (reference sequence). J was trimmed by 6 bases and V by 7 bases; bases with no gene match: 6. The CDR3 DNA reads TGTGCCTTGGGGCGGGGGTCCGAGCAGTACTTC. Its protein product is CALGRGSEQYF.

In its sample, this clone was seen a few times. The chain couples TRBV6-5 to TRBJ1-2, with TRBD1 as a possible D gene (5 bases). Deletions cut 5 bases from V and 7 bases from J, with 14 bases between. The CDR3 has 13 residues. The germline gives CDR1 MNHEY, CDR2 SVGAGI. CDR3 sequence reads: CASSRGMGLGYTF. Here the CDR3 DNA reads TGTGCCAGCAGTCGCGGGATGGGGCTTGGCTACACCTTC.

The CDR3 loop reads CASSRYRDKRPSYEQYF. The CDR3 nucleotides read TGCGCCAGCAGTCGGTACCGGGACAAAAGACCCTCCTACGAGCAGTACTTC. V usage is TRBV23-1 and J usage is TRBJ2-7, with D possibly TRBD1 on 6 matching bases. TRBV23-1 is marked as an open reading frame, function uncertain. The CDR3 contains 17 residues. V shed 4 bases and J shed 0 bases, with 19 bases lying between them.

This clone was seen a single time. This chain joins TRBV5-1 and TRBJ1-3; no definite D call. Germline V gene lookup returns CDR1 SGHRS and CDR2 YFSETQ. The CDR3 is 16 amino acids. The V and J ends lost 4 bases and 0 bases respectively, with 14 bases between them. This chain's CDR3 is CASSPEVGSSGNTIYF. The DNA of the CDR3 is TGCGCCAGCAGCCCTGAGGTCGGCAGCTCTGGAAACACCATATATTTT.

CDR3 coding DNA: TGTGCCAGCAGGCCAGGGGTGACTGAAGCTTTCTTT. It is translated as CASRPGVTEAFF. This chain joins TRBV6-1 and TRBJ1-1; D is possibly TRBD1 (6 bases). The CDR3 extends over 12 amino acids. Looked up from germline, CDR1 is MNHNS and CDR2 is SASEGT. V gave up 6 bases and J gave up 5 bases, with 10 bases separating them.

The chain recombines TRBV5-1 with TRBJ2-3, with 13 bases aligning to TRBD2. CDR3 length equals 16 residues. The germline V gene encodes CDR1 SGHRS and CDR2 YFSETQ. The trim removed 4 bases at V and 2 bases at J, leaving 4 bases unmatched. CDR3 sequence (DNA): TGCGCCAGCAGCGCCGGGACTAGCGGGGTCACAGATACGCAGTATTTT. Encoded protein: CASSAGTSGVTDTQYF.

This chain joins TRBV5-5 and TRBJ1-1; D is unresolved. Germline CDR1 is SGHKS and CDR2 is YYEKEE (reference sequence). The CDR3 extends over 15 amino acids. V shed 4 bases and J shed 3 bases, with 16 bases lying between them. In DNA, the CDR3 is TGTGCCAGCAGCCTCCGGGTTCTCGGGGACACTGAAGCTTTCTTT. Its translation: CASSLRVLGDTEAFF.

The V and J genes are TRBV30 and TRBJ2-1; D is perhaps TRBD1 or TRBD2 (5 bases each). The V gene lost 6 bases and the J gene lost 0 bases, with 18 bases spanning the gap. CDR3 length equals 16 residues. Germline CDR1 is GTSNPN and CDR2 is SVGIG (reference sequence). CDR3 residues: CACDGAGKSSYNEQFF. In DNA form, the CDR3 reads TGTGCCTGTGACGGGGCAGGGAAAAGCTCCTACAATGAGCAGTTCTTC.

This rearrangement joins TRBV5-1 to TRBJ1-1; 7 bases fit TRBD1. Unmatched junction bases numbered 3, after V lost 1 base and J lost 0 bases. CDR3 length: 15 residues. Germline loops: CDR1 SGHRS, CDR2 YFSETQ. The CDR3 bases are TGCGCCAGCAGCTTGCTGACAGGGATGAACACTGAAGCTTTCTTT. Translating it yields CASSLLTGMNTEAFF.

V is TRBV7-3 and J is TRBJ1-1; a possible D gene is TRBD1 (6 bases). The V gene's germline CDR1 is SGHTA and CDR2 FQGTGA. The CDR3 is made up of 14 amino acids. Deletions cut 2 bases from V and 4 bases from J, with 11 bases between. The CDR3 bases are TGTGCCAGCAGCTTAGCGGGCAGGGGCACTGAAGCTTTCTTT. Translation gives CASSLAGRGTEAFF. The full variable domain, rest sourced from reference TRBV7-3 and TRBJ1-1, is GAGVSQTPSNKVTEKGKYVELRCDPISGHTALYWYRQSLGQGPEFLIYFQGTGAADDSGLPNDRFFAVRPEGSVSTLKIQRTERGDSAVYLCASSLAGRGTEAFFGQGTRLTVV.

The chain joins TRBV12-5 to TRBJ2-7; 8 positions match TRBD1. V shed 1 base and J 5 bases; nucleotides not matched to a gene: 4. This CDR3 contains 14 residues. The germline CDR1 and CDR2 sequences are LGHNT and FRNRAP. This CDR3 reads CASGLGTGSHEQYF. In nucleotides, the CDR3 is TGTGCTAGTGGTTTGGGGACAGGGAGTCACGAGCAGTACTTC.

CDR3 residues: CASSPVEREQFF. The DNA of the CDR3 is TGTGCCAGCAGCCCTGTGGAGCGGGAGCAGTTCTTC. The rearrangement joins TRBV5-4 to TRBJ2-1, with a tentative D call TRBD2 (5 bases). V lost 4 bases and J lost 10, with 12 bases in between. Germline loops: CDR1 SGHNT, CDR2 YYREEE (reference sequence). CDR3 length equals 12 residues.

The chain is built from TRBV7-9 and TRBJ2-7; D ambiguous. The V gene's germline CDR1 is SEHNR and CDR2 FQNEAQ (reference sequence). Trimming took 4 bases from V and 3 from J, leaving 22 bases between them. The CDR3 contains 17 residues. This CDR3 is CASSSYASGGDDYEQYF. The DNA for the CDR3 is TGTGCCAGCAGCTCTTACGCATCAGGTGGCGATGACTACGAGCAGTACTTC.

The chain has TRBV28 and TRBJ2-2; D ambiguous. Trimming left V 8 bases short and J 5 bases short, with 12 bases between. The CDR3 has 13 residues. Per germline, CDR1 MDHEN and CDR2 SYDVKM. The CDR3, as DNA: TGTGCCAGCGAGAATCCAAATACCGGGGAGCTGTTTTTT. The encoded protein is CASENPNTGELFF.

The chain links TRBV6-5 to TRBJ1-4; the D is unclear. Germline V gene sequence: CDR1 MNHEY, CDR2 SVGAGI. The CDR3 is 12 residues long. V lost 5 bases, J lost 8 bases, and 9 bases lay in between. In nucleotides, the CDR3 is TGTGCCAGCAGTCCCCTGTCGGAAAAACTGTTTTTT. The encoded protein is CASSPLSEKLFF.

CDR3 in amino acids: CASSRGGKETQYF. The CDR3 region has the DNA TGCGCCAGCAGTAGAGGGGGTAAAGAGACCCAGTACTTC. The chain links TRBV10-1 to TRBJ2-5, with TRBD1 as a possible D gene (6 bases). The ends were cut back, 5 bases at V and 3 bases at J, with 10 bases in the middle. Germline loops: CDR1 WNHNN, CDR2 SYGVQD (reference sequence). This CDR3 region has 13 residues.

The rearrangement joins TRBV23-1 to TRBJ1-5; no clear D. Being an ORF, TRBV23-1 has a function that is uncertain. The V and J ends lost 0 bases and 0 bases respectively, with 9 bases between them. This CDR3 spans 16 amino acids. The CDR3 protein is CASSQSVQYSNQPQHF. For the CDR3, the DNA is TGCGCCAGCAGTCAATCGGTTCAGTATAGCAATCAGCCCCAGCATTTT.